This T cell receptor (beta chain) was captured in a study of T cells after yellow fever vaccination. This clonotype was counted only a few times. TCRdb reprocessed the 5' RACE reads via MiXCR and lists one record per CDR3 protein. The data contain 550,000 or so distinct CDR3 sequences, over 15% of them seen just once; the ten biggest clones take up roughly an eighth. The specimen was PBMCs, collected 15 days after the yellow fever booster vaccination. The sequence was collected from a man between 25 and 39 years old who received the YFV17D yellow fever vaccine.

CDR3 loop: CASSQQAGGRETQYF. The CDR3 DNA reads TGTGCCAGCAGCCAACAGGCGGGAGGGAGGGAGACCCAGTACTTC. The chain employs TRBV7-9 and TRBJ2-5; TRBD2 matches 9 bases. CDR1 and CDR2 (germline): SEHNR, FQNEAQ (reference sequence). This CDR3 has 15 amino acids. Trimming at V came to 5 bases and at J to 5 bases, leaving 9 bases not matched to a gene.